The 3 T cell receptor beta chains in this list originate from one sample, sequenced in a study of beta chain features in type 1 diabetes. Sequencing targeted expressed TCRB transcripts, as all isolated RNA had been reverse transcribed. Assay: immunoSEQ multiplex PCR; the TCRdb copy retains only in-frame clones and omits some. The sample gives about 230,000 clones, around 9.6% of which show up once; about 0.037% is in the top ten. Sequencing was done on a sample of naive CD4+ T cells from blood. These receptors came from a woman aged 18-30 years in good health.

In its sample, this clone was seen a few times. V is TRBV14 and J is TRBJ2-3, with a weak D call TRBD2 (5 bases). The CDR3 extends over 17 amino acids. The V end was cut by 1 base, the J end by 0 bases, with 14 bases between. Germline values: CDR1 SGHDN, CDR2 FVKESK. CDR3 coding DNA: TGTGCCAGCAGCCAAGGTGCTTCTAGCCCGAGCACAGATACGCAGTATTTT. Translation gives CASSQGASSPSTDTQYF.

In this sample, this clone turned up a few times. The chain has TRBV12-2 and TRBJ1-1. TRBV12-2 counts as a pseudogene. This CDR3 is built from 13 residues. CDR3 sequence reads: CASRSRGPTEAFF. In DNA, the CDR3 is TGTGCAAGTCGCTCTCGAGGTCCCACTGAAGCTTTCTTT.

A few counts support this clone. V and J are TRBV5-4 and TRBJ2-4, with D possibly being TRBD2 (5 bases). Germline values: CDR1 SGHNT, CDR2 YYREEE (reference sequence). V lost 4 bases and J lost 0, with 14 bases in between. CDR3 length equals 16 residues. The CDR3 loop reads CASSVSGAIAKNIQYF. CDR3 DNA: TGTGCCAGCAGCGTCAGCGGAGCAATAGCCAAAAACATTCAGTACTTC.